These 32 T cell receptor beta chains were all obtained from the same sample, sequenced in a study of blood T cell repertoires in COVID-19 (dated by TCRdb to the early 2020s). Library construction relied on the immunoSEQ multiplex PCR assay. This immuneACCESS table, as held by TCRdb, lists in-frame sequences with V and J called but not all clones. Of the missing ones, under half trace to an unresolved V gene in checked studies; the others have no known cause. The sample includes 150,000 or so clones, with roughly 91% observed a single time. Jointly, the top ten make up roughly 2.3% of the sample. Material: peripheral blood. Receptors originate from a man between 18 and 35 years old with acute or convalescent COVID-19.

The gene calls are TRBV5-4 and TRBJ2-1; 11 nucleotides agree with TRBD2. CDR1 and CDR2 from the germline V gene are SGHNT and YYREEE (reference sequence). The CDR3 is 15 residues long. V was pared by 1 base and J by 9 bases, with 6 bases of the junction left unmatched. CDR3 region: CASSLPSGGRGEQFF. DNA of the CDR3: TGTGCCAGCAGCTTGCCTAGCGGGGGGAGGGGTGAGCAGTTCTTC.

This clone was observed a single time. The V and J genes are TRBV30 and TRBJ2-7; TRBD2 aligns across 9 bases. J was trimmed by 3 bases and V by 3 bases; bases with no gene match: 3. CDR3 length equals 13 residues. Germline V gene sequence: CDR1 GTSNPN, CDR2 SVGIG (reference sequence). The CDR3 coding sequence is TGTGCCTGGAGGACTAGCGGCCTCTACGAGCAGTACTTC. Its protein is CAWRTSGLYEQYF.

This chain uses TRBV6-6 with TRBJ1-1, with 8 bases identical to TRBD1. Trimming took 7 bases from V and 4 from J; bases not matched to a gene: 11. CDR3 length equals 15 residues. The germline gives CDR1 MNHNY, CDR2 SVGAGI (reference sequence). This chain's CDR3 is CASKPGGTGGTEAFF. The DNA for the CDR3 is TGTGCCAGCAAACCAGGGGGTACAGGGGGCACTGAAGCTTTCTTT.

V is TRBV19 and J is TRBJ1-3, with 7 bases identical to TRBD1. The junction had 9 bases not matched to a gene; V was cut back by 8 bases and J by 2 bases. The CDR3 has 15 residues. Germline lookup yields CDR1 LNHDA and CDR2 SQIVND (reference sequence). For the CDR3, the DNA is TGTGCCAGTTGTTCAGGGGGATTTACTGGAAACACCATATATTTT. This encodes CASCSGGFTGNTIYF.

The CDR3 coding sequence is TGCGCCAGCAGGCTCGACAGGCTAAACACTGAAGCTTTCTTT. Translating gives CASRLDRLNTEAFF. The chain couples TRBV5-1 to TRBJ1-1, with D possibly TRBD1 on 6 matching bases. The CDR3 runs 14 residues. CDR1 and CDR2 (germline): SGHRS, YFSETQ. Between the trimmed V and J ends, which lost 5 bases and 2 bases, there was a span of 13 bases. Looking up the rest from reference TRBV5-1 and TRBJ1-1 gives the full variable domain: KAGVTQTPRYLIKTRGQQVTLSCSPISGHRSVSWYQQTPGQGLQFLFEYFSETQRNKGNFPGRFSGRQFSNSRSEMNVSTLELGDSALYLCASRLDRLNTEAFFGQGTRLTVV.

This rearrangement joins TRBV30 to TRBJ2-1; 8 bases align to TRBD1. The junction had 5 bases not matched to a gene; V was cut back by 2 bases and J by 5 bases. This CDR3 contains 14 residues. Germline assignment: CDR1 GTSNPN and CDR2 SVGIG (reference sequence). DNA for the CDR3: TGTGCCTGGAGTCAAGGACAGGGCGACAATGAGCAGTTCTTC. As protein: CAWSQGQGDNEQFF.

The chain has TRBV19 and TRBJ2-1; 8 bases fit TRBD1. Germline V gene data show CDR1 as LNHDA and CDR2 as SQIVND (reference sequence). This CDR3 region has 18 residues. Germline trimming cut 2 bases from V and 4 bases from J; bases unmatched to any gene: 13. The CDR3 sequence is CASSIIWQGAQPYNEQFF. The CDR3 coding sequence is TGTGCCAGTAGTATAATCTGGCAGGGGGCTCAACCTTACAATGAGCAGTTCTTC.

The CDR3, as DNA: TGCGCCAGCAAGGGAATCGGCGACAGCTACGAGCAGTACTTC. It translates to CASKGIGDSYEQYF. The chain is built from TRBV5-1 and TRBJ2-7; TRBD1 is a possible D gene (5 bases). The CDR3 totals 14 residues. CDR1 is SGHRS and CDR2 is YFSETQ in the germline V gene. V lost 6 bases to trimming and J lost 3 bases, with 16 bases between them.

The rearrangement uses TRBV12-3 or TRBV12-4 and TRBJ2-7, with 7 positions matching TRBD1. The CDR3 consists of 12 residues. J gave up 9 bases and V 5 bases, and 7 bases lay outside the gene matches. The CDR3 DNA reads as TGTGCCAGCAGTCCAGGGGGTGTAAGGCAGTACTTC. Translating gives CASSPGGVRQYF.

The chain recombines TRBV13 with TRBJ2-1; 13 bases match TRBD2. The V gene end was trimmed by 5 bases and the J gene end by 8 bases; junction bases not matched to a gene: 9. CDR3 length: 16 amino acids. CDR1 is PRHDT and CDR2 is FYEKMQ in the germline V gene (reference sequence). This chain's CDR3 is CASSLVGLAGVHEQFF. The CDR3, as DNA: TGTGCCAGCAGCCTAGTAGGACTAGCGGGAGTTCATGAGCAGTTCTTC.

This chain joins TRBV11-2 and TRBJ1-2; 7 bases fit TRBD1. The CDR3 consists of 17 residues. Per germline, CDR1 SGHAT and CDR2 FQNNGV. Germline trimming cut 1 base from V and 1 base from J; bases unmatched to any gene: 9. CDR3 nucleotide sequence: TGTGCCAGCAGCTTAGCTAGCTGGGACAGAAATAACTATGGCTACACCTTC. Translating it yields CASSLASWDRNNYGYTF.

This chain links TRBV30 with TRBJ2-1, with 10 nucleotides matching TRBD2. Trimming cost V 7 bases and J 0 bases; bases outside gene matches: 15. In germline, CDR1 is GTSNPN, CDR2 SVGIG (reference sequence). CDR3 length: 18 amino acids. CDR3 in DNA: TGTGCCTCTAGCGGCCTAGCGGGAGTTGGGATCTCCTACAATGAGCAGTTCTTC. This gives the protein CASSGLAGVGISYNEQFF.

The genes are TRBV6-5 and TRBJ2-3; D is undetermined. The CDR3 totals 13 residues. Trimming took 5 bases from V and 0 from J, leaving 6 bases between them. The germline V gene encodes CDR1 MNHEY and CDR2 SVGAGI. CDR3 loop: CASSPVSTDTQYF. The DNA of the CDR3 is TGTGCCAGCAGTCCCGTTAGCACAGATACGCAGTATTTT.

V gene TRBV30 combines with J gene TRBJ1-1; D not certain. Germline values: CDR1 GTSNPN, CDR2 SVGIG (reference sequence). The CDR3 spans 14 residues. The germline V and J ends were trimmed by 0 bases and 7 bases, with 15 bases remaining between them. In nucleotides, the CDR3 is TGTGCCTGGAGTGTACTACACGGGGAGGGTGAAGCTTTCTTT. Translated, it gives CAWSVLHGEGEAFF.

The chain recombines TRBV7-2 with TRBJ2-7, with 8 bases identical to TRBD2. The CDR3 has 14 residues. V dropped 5 bases and J dropped 5; count of bases not matched to a gene: 8. Germline V gene lookup returns CDR1 SGHTA and CDR2 FQGNSA. This CDR3 is CASSPIGGENEQYF. The CDR3 DNA reads as TGTGCCAGCAGCCCCATCGGGGGGGAAAACGAGCAGTACTTC.

V is TRBV5-6 and J is TRBJ1-3; D uncertain. The V end lost 4 bases, the J end lost 4 bases, and 12 bases lay between the germline ends. The length of the CDR3 is 14 residues. Looked up from germline, CDR1 is SGHDT and CDR2 is YYEEEE. CDR3 amino acids: CASSEPREGNTIYF. Here the CDR3 DNA reads TGTGCCAGCAGCGAACCAAGGGAGGGAAACACCATATATTTT.

The genes are TRBV5-5 and TRBJ2-7, with D possibly matching TRBD1 (5 bases). Between the trimmed V and J ends, which lost 4 bases and 0 bases, there was a span of 14 bases. Germline V lookup: CDR1 SGHKS, CDR2 YYEKEE (reference sequence). The CDR3 contains 15 residues. In nucleotides, the CDR3 is TGTGCCAGCAGCCTCGACAGAACGAGCTCCTACGAGCAGTACTTC. It codes for CASSLDRTSSYEQYF.

This clone was found a few times. This chain connects TRBV18 to TRBJ1-2; TRBD1 might be the D (5 bases). Germline loops: CDR1 KGHSH, CDR2 LQKENI. This CDR3 is built from 15 residues. Deletions cut 4 bases from V and 2 bases from J, with 14 bases between. CDR3 protein: CASSLQGAFNYGYTF. Written as DNA, the CDR3 is TGTGCCAGCTCACTTCAGGGCGCCTTCAACTATGGCTACACCTTC.

In its sample, this clone was seen once. The chain couples TRBV7-6 to TRBJ2-3; 11 bases are a match to TRBD2. The CDR3 has 17 residues. Germline-derived CDR1 and CDR2 are SGHVS and FNYEAQ. The junction had 12 bases not matched to a gene; V was cut back by 4 bases and J by 6 bases. The CDR3 region has the DNA TGTGCCAGCAGCTGGACCTTAGCGGGGGGGGCCTTTGATACGCAGTATTTT. Amino acid sequence: CASSWTLAGGAFDTQYF.

For this clone: Other DNA sequences in this specimen translate into the identical CDR3. The chain is built from TRBV24-1 and TRBJ1-1; TRBD1 is a possible D gene (6 bases). V was pared by 4 bases and J by 1 base, with 9 bases between. The germline V gene encodes CDR1 KGHDR and CDR2 SFDVKD. CDR3 length: 14 residues. CDR3 in amino acids: CATSEGDKNTEAFF. In DNA form, the CDR3 reads TGTGCCACCAGTGAGGGGGACAAGAACACTGAAGCTTTCTTT.

The chain carries TRBV7-9 and TRBJ2-7, with TRBD2 matching 11 bases. In germline, CDR1 is SEHNR, CDR2 FQNEAQ (reference sequence). The J segment lost 3 bases and the V segment lost 6 bases, leaving 7 bases of the junction unmatched. The CDR3 consists of 15 residues. CDR3 sequence (DNA): TGTGCCAGCAGTCGTAGCGGGGGGGTAGACTACGAGCAGTACTTC. The encoded protein is CASSRSGGVDYEQYF.

This clone was counted a few times. The rearrangement links TRBV29-1 to TRBJ1-2, with D hard to call. V gave up 5 bases and J gave up 0 bases, with 19 bases separating them. This CDR3 region has 16 residues. Germline V lookup: CDR1 SQVTM, CDR2 ANQGSEA. The CDR3 spells CSVLWAVGTSNYGYTF. CDR3 nucleotides: TGCAGCGTTCTTTGGGCCGTGGGTACGTCTAACTATGGCTACACCTTC. Based on the CDR3 plus reference TRBV29-1 and TRBJ1-2, the full variable domain is SAVISQKPSRDICQRGTSLTIQCQVDSQVTMMFWYRQQPGQSLTLIATANQGSEATYESGFVIDKFPISRPNLTFSTLTVSNMSPEDSSIYLCSVLWAVGTSNYGYTFGSGTRLTVV.

The gene calls are TRBV19 and TRBJ2-7; D is possibly TRBD2 (6 bases). Trimming cost V 6 bases and J 2 bases, with 11 bases left between them. The CDR3 has 13 amino acids. CDR1 is LNHDA, CDR2 SQIVND, per germline (reference sequence). The CDR3 region is CASRGDWTYEQYF. The DNA of the CDR3 is TGTGCCAGTAGAGGGGACTGGACCTACGAGCAGTACTTC.

The rearrangement joins TRBV29-1 to TRBJ1-1; no clear D. The germline CDR1 and CDR2 sequences are SQVTM and ANQGSEA. This CDR3 spans 15 amino acids. Trimming took off 6 bases at V and 0 bases at J, with 17 bases between the two ends. CDR3 loop: CSVRAGVAMNTEAFF. CDR3 nucleotide sequence: TGCAGCGTCCGCGCGGGAGTAGCCATGAACACTGAAGCTTTCTTT. The whole variable domain, filled in from reference TRBV29-1 and TRBJ1-1, reads SAVISQKPSRDICQRGTSLTIQCQVDSQVTMMFWYRQQPGQSLTLIATANQGSEATYESGFVIDKFPISRPNLTFSTLTVSNMSPEDSSIYLCSVRAGVAMNTEAFFGQGTRLTVV.

The chain has TRBV3-1 (or the pseudogene TRBV3-2) and TRBJ1-5; no definite D call. Germline V gene sequence: CDR1 LGHDT, CDR2 YNNKEL (reference sequence). This CDR3 region has 15 residues. Trimming took 1 base from V and 2 from J, leaving 9 bases between them. The CDR3 DNA reads as TGTGCCAGCAGCCAAGCCCTTTTTGGCAATCAGCCCCAGCATTTT. It translates to CASSQALFGNQPQHF.

The chain joins TRBV10-3 to TRBJ1-4, with TRBD1 as a possible D gene (5 bases). Deletions cut 6 bases from V and 3 bases from J, with 11 bases between. CDR3 length: 14 amino acids. Germline V gene data show CDR1 as ENHRY and CDR2 as SYGVKD. CDR3 in amino acids: CAISRDFANEKLFF. The CDR3 coding sequence is TGTGCCATCAGCCGGGACTTCGCTAATGAAAAACTGTTTTTT.

This sequence joins TRBV12-5 and TRBJ1-5; the D gene is possibly TRBD1 (6 bases). Germline CDR1 reads LGHNT; CDR2 reads FRNRAP. This CDR3 comprises 13 residues. Trimming stripped 6 bases from V and 4 bases from J, with 10 bases between. CDR3: CASGQQGNQPQHF. The CDR3 DNA reads TGTGCTAGTGGACAACAGGGAAATCAGCCCCAGCATTTT.

The rearrangement uses TRBV24-1 and TRBJ1-2; D is unclear. CDR1 is KGHDR, CDR2 SFDVKD, per germline. The CDR3 runs 12 residues. The germline V and J ends were trimmed by 3 bases and 13 bases, with 14 bases remaining between them. The DNA for the CDR3 is TGTGCCACCAGTGATGTTGCACAGCCGATCACCTTC. Protein sequence: CATSDVAQPITF.

V is TRBV19 and J is TRBJ2-5, with D possibly matching TRBD1 (5 bases). The CDR3 runs 16 residues. With 2 bases removed from V and 1 base from J, the gap between germline ends came to 14 bases. From germline, CDR1 is LNHDA and CDR2 SQIVND (reference sequence). The CDR3 loop is CASSIFWGQGQETQYF. The CDR3 DNA reads TGTGCCAGTAGTATATTCTGGGGCCAGGGCCAAGAGACCCAGTACTTC.

The V and J genes are TRBV6-4 and TRBJ1-2, with D possibly being TRBD1 (5 bases). V lost 3 bases, J lost 4 bases, and 21 bases lay in between. This CDR3 comprises 17 residues. Germline CDR1 reads MRHNA; CDR2 reads SNTAGT. The CDR3 region is CASSDGAQGRWGYGYTF. CDR3 nucleotides: TGTGCCAGCAGTGATGGAGCCCAGGGTAGATGGGGCTATGGCTACACCTTC.

V gene TRBV19 combines with J gene TRBJ2-3; 11 nucleotides line up with TRBD2. Germline assignment: CDR1 LNHDA and CDR2 SQIVND (reference sequence). Losses at the gene ends were 10 bases for V and 0 bases for J; bases not matched to a gene: 9. CDR3 length: 16 amino acids. The CDR3 bases are TGTGCCACTAGCGGGGGGAGGGGTTTGAGCACAGATACGCAGTATTTT. Protein: CATSGGRGLSTDTQYF.

The CDR3 sequence is CASSSNPGAGANVLTF. As DNA, the CDR3 is TGCGCCAGCAGCTCGAACCCGGGGGCTGGGGCCAACGTCCTGACTTTC. The chain recombines TRBV5-1 with TRBJ2-6; D is possibly TRBD2 (6 bases). The CDR3 sequence is 16 residues long. V was shortened by 3 bases and J by 2 bases, with 12 bases between the two germline ends. Germline V gene lookup returns CDR1 SGHRS and CDR2 YFSETQ. Looking up the rest from reference TRBV5-1 and TRBJ2-6 gives the full variable domain: KAGVTQTPRYLIKTRGQQVTLSCSPISGHRSVSWYQQTPGQGLQFLFEYFSETQRNKGNFPGRFSGRQFSNSRSEMNVSTLELGDSALYLCASSSNPGAGANVLTFGAGSRLTVL.